The entry that follows covers one T cell receptor beta chain sequence. Its antigen is as yet unknown. A deep-level run was used for the assay. Sequencing used immunoSEQ multiplex PCR; TCRdb keeps in-frame clones, though not all of them. The table includes more than 2,000,000 clones, more than 80% detected once. The data derive from a study of shared clonotypes between healthy human individuals. Study-wide points: Rarefaction curves obtained for sorted subsets showed sequencing incomplete despite large depth. The authors sampled blood alone, and tissue repertoires likely differ. Naive CD4 clonotypes overlapped across a handful of donors at approximately 5.3%.

This receptor was taken from a man younger than 30 in good health. Sample: naive CD4+ T cells sorted from blood. Specified subset: CD45RA+ positively selected.

CDR3 amino acids: CAISEGLAGANEQFF. DNA for the CDR3: TGTGCCATCAGTGAAGGACTAGCGGGGGCCAATGAGCAGTTCTTC. This chain joins TRBV10-3 and TRBJ2-1; 13 bases map to TRBD2. This CDR3 is 15 amino acids long. Looked up from germline, CDR1 is ENHRY and CDR2 is SYGVKD. V was clipped by 3 bases and J by 6 bases; unmatched bases: 2.